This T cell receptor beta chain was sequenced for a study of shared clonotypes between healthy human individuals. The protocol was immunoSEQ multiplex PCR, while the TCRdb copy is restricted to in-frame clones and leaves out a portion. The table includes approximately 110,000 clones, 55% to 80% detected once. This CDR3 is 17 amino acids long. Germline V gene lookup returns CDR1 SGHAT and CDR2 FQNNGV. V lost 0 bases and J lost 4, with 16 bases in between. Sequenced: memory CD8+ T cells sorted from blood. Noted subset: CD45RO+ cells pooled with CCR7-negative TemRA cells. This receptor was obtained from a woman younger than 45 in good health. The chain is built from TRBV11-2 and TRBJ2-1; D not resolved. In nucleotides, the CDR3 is TGTGCCAGCAGCTTAGATTACTCCTATTGGGGTTACAATGAGCAGTTCTTC. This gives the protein CASSLDYSYWGYNEQFF.